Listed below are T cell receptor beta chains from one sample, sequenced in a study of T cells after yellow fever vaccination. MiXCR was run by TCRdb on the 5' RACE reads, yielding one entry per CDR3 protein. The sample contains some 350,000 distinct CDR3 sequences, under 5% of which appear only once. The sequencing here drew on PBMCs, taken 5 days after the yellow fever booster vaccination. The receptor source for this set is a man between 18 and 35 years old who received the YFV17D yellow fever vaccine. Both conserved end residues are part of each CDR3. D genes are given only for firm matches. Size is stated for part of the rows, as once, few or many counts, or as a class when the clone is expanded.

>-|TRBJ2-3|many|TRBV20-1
CSAASGSDTQYF
TGCAGTGCCGCATCCGGTTCAGATACGCAGTATTTT
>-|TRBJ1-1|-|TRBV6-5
CASSVVSGDITEAFF
TGTGCCAGCAGTGTGGTTAGCGGGGACATCACTGAAGCTTTCTTT
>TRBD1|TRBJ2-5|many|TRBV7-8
CASGRDSETQYF
TGTGCCAGCGGACGGGACAGTGAGACCCAGTACTTC
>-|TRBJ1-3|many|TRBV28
CASSFGISGNTIYF
TGTGCCAGCAGTTTTGGAATCTCTGGAAACACCATATATTTT
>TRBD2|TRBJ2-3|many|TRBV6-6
CASSLGLANTDTQYF
TGTGCCAGCAGCCTGGGACTAGCGAACACAGATACGCAGTATTTT
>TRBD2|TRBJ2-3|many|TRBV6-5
CASSPPGLAGARSTDTQYF
TGTGCCAGCAGTCCACCGGGACTAGCGGGGGCTAGGAGCACAGATACGCAGTATTTT
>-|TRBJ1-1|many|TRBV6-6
CASQWDYTEAFF
TGTGCCAGCCAGTGGGATTACACTGAAGCTTTCTTT
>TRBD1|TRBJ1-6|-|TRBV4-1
CASSQPRQGPNSPLHF
TGCGCCAGCAGCCAACCCCGACAGGGACCGAATTCACCCCTCCACTTT
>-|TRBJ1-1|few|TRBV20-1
CSALGLLNTEAFF
TGCAGTGCCTTGGGGCTTCTGAACACTGAAGCTTTCTTT
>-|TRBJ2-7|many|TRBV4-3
CASSDGGREQYF
TGCGCCAGCAGCGATGGTGGGAGGGAGCAGTACTTC
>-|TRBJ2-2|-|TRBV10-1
CASSEGGTGELFF
TGCGCCAGCAGTGAAGGTGGTACCGGGGAGCTGTTTTTT
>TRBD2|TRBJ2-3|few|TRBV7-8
CASSPQRGLGTQYF
TGTGCCAGCAGCCCACAGCGGGGGCTTGGTACGCAGTATTTT
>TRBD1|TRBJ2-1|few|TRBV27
CASSPETGGAPNEQFF
TGTGCCAGCAGCCCCGAGACAGGGGGCGCCCCCAATGAGCAGTTCTTC
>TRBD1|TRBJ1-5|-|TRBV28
CASSPDREDQPQHF
TGTGCCAGCAGTCCAGACAGGGAGGACCAGCCCCAGCATTTT
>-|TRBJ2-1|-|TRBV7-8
CASSPVWVEQFF
TGTGCCAGCAGCCCCGTCTGGGTTGAGCAGTTCTTC
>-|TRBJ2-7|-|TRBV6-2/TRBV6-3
CASSYGDSNYEQYF
TGTGCCAGCAGTTACGGGGACTCCAACTACGAGCAGTACTTC
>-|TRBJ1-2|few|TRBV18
CASSRLTDYGYTF
TGTGCCAGCTCACGGTTGACGGACTATGGCTACACCTTC
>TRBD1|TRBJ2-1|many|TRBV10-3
CAISESIREQGIDNEQFF
TGTGCCATCAGTGAGTCGATAAGAGAACAGGGGATCGACAATGAGCAGTTCTTC
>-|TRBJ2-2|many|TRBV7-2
CASSFRWGELFF
TGTGCCAGCAGCTTCCGGTGGGGGGAGCTGTTTTTT
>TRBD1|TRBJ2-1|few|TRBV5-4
CASRTDRGRALEQFF
TGTGCCAGCAGAACTGACAGGGGCCGGGCGTTAGAGCAGTTCTTC
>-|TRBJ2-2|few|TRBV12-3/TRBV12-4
CASSFGRPNTGELFF
TGTGCCAGCAGTTTCGGTAGGCCGAACACCGGGGAGCTGTTTTTT
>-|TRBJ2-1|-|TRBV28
CASSSPWADNEQFF
TGTGCCAGCAGTTCCCCCTGGGCAGACAATGAGCAGTTCTTC
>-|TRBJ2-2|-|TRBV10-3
CAISVSEANGELFF
TGTGCCATCAGTGTCAGTGAAGCGAACGGGGAGCTGTTTTTT
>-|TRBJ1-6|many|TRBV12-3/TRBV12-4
CASSPRGGNSPLHF
TGTGCCAGCAGTCCCCGCGGAGGGAATTCACCCCTCCACTTT
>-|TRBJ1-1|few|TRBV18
CASSPSRVAVLDTEAFF
TGTGCCAGCTCACCATCGAGGGTCGCTGTTTTGGACACTGAAGCTTTCTTT
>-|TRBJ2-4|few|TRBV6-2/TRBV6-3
CASTPEGWGQRIIQYF
TGTGCCAGCACCCCGGAGGGTTGGGGGCAGAGGATCATTCAGTACTTC
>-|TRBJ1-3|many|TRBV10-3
CAIVAGSGNTIYF
TGTGCCATCGTTGCGGGTTCTGGAAACACCATATATTTT
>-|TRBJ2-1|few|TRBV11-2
CASSPKGNNEQFF
TGTGCCAGCAGCCCAAAAGGGAACAATGAGCAGTTCTTC
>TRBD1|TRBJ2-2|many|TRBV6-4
CASSQGQLTGELFF
TGTGCCAGCAGTCAGGGACAGCTCACCGGGGAGCTGTTTTTT
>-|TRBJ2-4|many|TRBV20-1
CSARIGGENIQYF
TGCAGTGCTAGGATAGGGGGGGAAAACATTCAGTACTTC
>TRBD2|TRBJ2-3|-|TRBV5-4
CASSSAGGPGTQYF
TGTGCCAGCAGCTCAGCGGGGGGCCCTGGTACGCAGTATTTT
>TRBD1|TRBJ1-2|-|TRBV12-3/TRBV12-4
CASRPGDRPILSYGYTF
TGTGCCAGCAGACCCGGGGACAGACCGATACTATCCTATGGCTACACCTTC
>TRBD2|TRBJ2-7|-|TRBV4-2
CASSQDASGGIYEQYF
TGTGCCAGCAGCCAGGACGCTAGCGGGGGGATCTACGAGCAGTACTTC
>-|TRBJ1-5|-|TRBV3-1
CASSSLNSNQPQHF
TGTGCCAGCAGCTCATTGAATAGCAATCAGCCCCAGCATTTT
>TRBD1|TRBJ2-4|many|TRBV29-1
CSVLPWDRGNIQYF
TGCAGCGTCCTACCTTGGGACAGGGGAAACATTCAGTACTTC
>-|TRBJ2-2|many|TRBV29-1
CSVEEGPGRLFF
TGCAGCGTTGAAGAAGGGCCAGGGCGGCTGTTTTTT
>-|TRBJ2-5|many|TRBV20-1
CSAKRRGGETQYF
TGCAGTGCTAAGCGCCGGGGCGGGGAGACCCAGTACTTC
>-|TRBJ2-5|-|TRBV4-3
CASSPQVGDETQYF
TGCGCCAGCAGCCCACAAGTAGGGGACGAGACCCAGTACTTC
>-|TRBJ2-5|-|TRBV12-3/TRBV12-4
CASSPQEKTQYF
TGTGCCAGCAGCCCGCAGGAGAAGACCCAGTACTTC
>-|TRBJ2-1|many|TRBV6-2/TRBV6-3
CASRVLVIDEQFF
TGTGCCAGCAGGGTACTAGTCATCGATGAGCAGTTCTTC
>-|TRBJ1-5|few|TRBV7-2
CASSPQAGAQPQHF
TGTGCCAGCAGCCCACAGGCAGGGGCTCAGCCCCAGCATTTT
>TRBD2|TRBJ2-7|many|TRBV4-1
CASSRLGGGEVYEQYF
TGCGCCAGCAGCCGCCTCGGCGGGGGGGAAGTCTACGAGCAGTACTTC
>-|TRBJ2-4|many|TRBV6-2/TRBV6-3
CASSYSSTGLNIQYF
TGTGCCAGCAGTTACTCGAGCACAGGTTTAAACATTCAGTACTTC
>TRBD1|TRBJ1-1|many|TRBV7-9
CASSARTDRGMNTEAFF
TGTGCCAGCAGCGCCCGCACGGACAGGGGGATGAACACTGAAGCTTTCTTT
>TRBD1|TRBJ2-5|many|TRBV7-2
CASKETGYQETQYF
TGTGCCAGCAAAGAGACAGGGTACCAAGAGACCCAGTACTTC
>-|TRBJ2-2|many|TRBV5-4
CASSRPGQTGELFF
TGTGCCAGCAGCCGCCCGGGGCAGACCGGGGAGCTGTTTTTT
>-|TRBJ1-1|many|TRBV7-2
CASSLVVNTEAFF
TGTGCCAGCAGCCTAGTAGTGAACACTGAAGCTTTCTTT
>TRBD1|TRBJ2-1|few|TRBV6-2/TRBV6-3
CASKRDRAYNEQFF
TGTGCCAGCAAAAGGGACAGGGCATACAATGAGCAGTTCTTC
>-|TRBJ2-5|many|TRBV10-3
CAISGVRGKGQETQYF
TGTGCCATCAGTGGGGTGCGAGGAAAAGGCCAAGAGACCCAGTACTTC
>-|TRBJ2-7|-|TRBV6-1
CATVEGSEQYF
TGTGCCACTGTCGAGGGTTCCGAGCAGTACTTC
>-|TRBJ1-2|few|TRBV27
CASSLWGGLGYGYTF
TGTGCCAGCAGTTTATGGGGGGGGCTCGGCTATGGCTACACCTTC
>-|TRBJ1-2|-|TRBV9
CASSVVSRTNYGYTF
TGTGCCAGCAGCGTAGTTAGCAGAACTAACTATGGCTACACCTTC
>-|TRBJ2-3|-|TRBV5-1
CASSLLGLGYYTDTQYF
TGCGCCAGCAGCCTCTTGGGACTTGGATATTACACAGATACGCAGTATTTT
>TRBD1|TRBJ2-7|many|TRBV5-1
CASRQQPGTGPDEQYF
TGCGCCAGCAGACAACAACCCGGGACAGGTCCCGACGAGCAGTACTTC
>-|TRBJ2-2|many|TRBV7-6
CASSPDRSGELFF
TGTGCCAGCAGCCCAGACAGGTCCGGGGAGCTGTTTTTT
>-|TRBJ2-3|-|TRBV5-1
CATPGGENTQYF
TGCGCCACCCCCGGAGGCGAAAATACGCAGTATTTT
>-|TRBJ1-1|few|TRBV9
CASSPTPAGLNTEAFF
TGTGCCAGCAGCCCGACCCCGGCAGGGTTGAACACTGAAGCTTTCTTT
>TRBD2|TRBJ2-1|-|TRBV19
CASSIPGLGHNEQFF
TGTGCCAGTAGTATACCGGGACTAGGCCACAATGAGCAGTTCTTC
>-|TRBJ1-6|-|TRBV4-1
CASSRPGEGSGRPLHF
TGCGCCAGCAGCCGACCCGGGGAGGGCTCGGGGCGACCCCTCCACTTT
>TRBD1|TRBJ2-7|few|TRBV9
CASSAGGQGFDEQYF
TGTGCCAGCAGCGCGGGGGGACAGGGGTTCGACGAGCAGTACTTC